One and the same sample provided the 22 T cell receptor beta chains below, sequenced in a study of blood T cell repertoires in COVID-19. Profiling relied on immunoSEQ multiplex PCR, and the TCRdb table lists in-frame clones only, not all of them. The table lists about 140,000 clones, about 79% of them singletons, with about 9.4% in the top ten. The sequencing sample was made of peripheral blood. These receptors were taken from a man between 60 and 75 years old with active or convalescent COVID-19.

Written as DNA, the CDR3 is TGTGCCAGTACCGCGGGACAGGGCCACACAGATACGCAGTATTTT. Translated: CASTAGQGHTDTQYF. The rearrangement uses TRBV19 and TRBJ2-3; 9 bases agree with TRBD1. Germline V gene sequence: CDR1 LNHDA, CDR2 SQIVND (reference sequence). V dropped 7 bases and J dropped 2; count of bases not matched to a gene: 7. This CDR3 comprises 15 residues.

V and J are TRBV7-9 and TRBJ2-1; 10 bases align to TRBD2. Trimming removed 0 bases from V and 7 bases from J; junction bases left unmatched: 6. This CDR3 is 16 amino acids long. Germline V CDR1 and CDR2: SEHNR, FQNEAQ (reference sequence). CDR3 nucleotides: TGTGCCAGCAGCTTAGCGATAGCGGGGGGAACAAATGAGCAGTTCTTC. Amino acids: CASSLAIAGGTNEQFF.

The gene calls are TRBV7-9 and TRBJ2-1; 12 nucleotides align to TRBD2. Per the germline V gene, CDR1 is SEHNR and CDR2 is FQNEAQ (reference sequence). Unmatched junction bases numbered 2, after V lost 1 base and J lost 4 bases. This CDR3 contains 16 residues. CDR3 amino acids: CASSLVTSGRYNEQFF. In DNA, the CDR3 is TGTGCCAGCAGCTTAGTTACTAGCGGGAGGTACAATGAGCAGTTCTTC.

This clone is a singleton in its sample. The chain uses TRBV18 and TRBJ1-5; unclear D gene. The V end lost 3 bases, the J end lost 3 bases, and 9 bases lay between the germline ends. This CDR3 has 14 residues. The germline V gene encodes CDR1 KGHSH and CDR2 LQKENI. CDR3 amino acids: CASSPGSDNQPQHF. Here the CDR3 DNA reads TGTGCCAGCTCACCGGGCAGTGACAATCAGCCCCAGCATTTT.

The rearrangement links TRBV18 to TRBJ2-7; unclear D gene. V lost 6 bases to trimming and J lost 7 bases, with 13 bases between them. CDR3 length: 12 amino acids. Germline CDR1 reads KGHSH; CDR2 reads LQKENI. The CDR3 is CASSLSGWEQYV. Here the CDR3 DNA reads TGTGCCAGCTCCCTCTCGGGTTGGGAGCAGTACGTC.

The rearrangement links TRBV27 to TRBJ2-2; 11 bases are a match to TRBD1. CDR3 length equals 17 residues. The V gene end was trimmed by 3 bases and the J gene end by 0 bases; junction bases not matched to a gene: 3. Per the germline V gene, CDR1 is MNHEY and CDR2 is SMNVEV (reference sequence). CDR3: CASSLRGQGANTGELFF. In DNA form, the CDR3 reads TGTGCCAGCAGTTTGCGGGGACAGGGGGCGAACACCGGGGAGCTGTTTTTT.

The genes are TRBV14 and TRBJ1-2; D remains unclear. Looked up from germline, CDR1 is SGHDN and CDR2 is FVKESK. Trimming stripped 5 bases from V and 2 bases from J, with 9 bases between. The CDR3 is 13 amino acids. The CDR3 sequence: CASSLLENYGYTF. CDR3 in DNA: TGTGCCAGCAGCTTACTAGAGAACTATGGCTACACCTTC.

The chain employs TRBV7-9 and TRBJ1-1, with D maybe TRBD1 (6 bases). With 4 bases removed from V and 5 bases from J, the gap between germline ends came to 17 bases. The CDR3 has 15 amino acids. Per the germline V gene, CDR1 is SEHNR and CDR2 is FQNEAQ (reference sequence). The CDR3 DNA follows: TGTGCCAGCAGCTCCCCTCCGGGGGGGGCTACTGAAGCTTTCTTT. It encodes CASSSPPGGATEAFF.

This clone was picked up one time. The rearrangement uses TRBV28 and TRBJ2-1; D is possibly TRBD2 (6 bases). This CDR3 has 14 residues. V lost 3 bases to trimming and J lost 6 bases, with 12 bases between them. The germline V gene has CDR1 MDHEN and CDR2 SYDVKM. The CDR3 nucleotides are TGTGCCAGCAGTTTTCCGGGGGACCGCAATGAGCAGTTCTTC. Amino acids: CASSFPGDRNEQFF.

The chain joins TRBV4-3 to TRBJ1-3; D remains unclear. Germline values: CDR1 LGHNA, CDR2 YSLEER. The CDR3 contains 18 residues. V gave up 0 bases and J gave up 0 bases, with 15 bases separating them. CDR3 coding DNA: TGCGCCAGCAGCCAAGACCCCCCAGGAAGCCTCTCTGGAAACACCATATATTTT. It translates to CASSQDPPGSLSGNTIYF.

J is TRBJ1-1 and V is TRBV11-3, with D perhaps TRBD1 (5 bases). CDR3 length: 13 residues. The V and J ends lost 5 bases and 6 bases respectively, with 13 bases between them. Germline V gene sequence: CDR1 SGHNT, CDR2 YENEEA. CDR3 nucleotide sequence: TGTGCCAGCAGCCCTGGGACTACAGCTGAAGCTTTCTTT. Protein product: CASSPGTTAEAFF.

The chain combines TRBV20-1 with TRBJ2-7; 8 bases fit TRBD2. This CDR3 is 13 amino acids long. The V gene end was trimmed by 3 bases and the J gene end by 4 bases; junction bases not matched to a gene: 5. In germline, CDR1 is DFQATT, CDR2 SNEGSKA (reference sequence). Here the CDR3 DNA reads TGCAGTGCTAGTTCGGGGGGGAGTTACGAGCAGTACGTC. This encodes CSASSGGSYEQYV.

The chain uses TRBV10-3 and TRBJ2-7; the match to TRBD1 covers 12 bases. This CDR3 has 13 amino acids. Unmatched junction bases numbered 4, after V lost 7 bases and J lost 6 bases. Germline CDR1 and CDR2: ENHRY and SYGVKD. This chain's CDR3 is CAINTGQGAEQYF. The CDR3 bases are TGTGCCATCAACACGGGACAGGGGGCCGAGCAGTACTTC.

The chain couples TRBV19 to TRBJ1-1; D remains ambiguous. Trimming removed 6 bases at V and 1 base at J, with 15 bases between. This CDR3 region has 15 residues. CDR1 LNHDA and CDR2 SQIVND come from the germline V gene (reference sequence). CDR3 in amino acids: CASRLGRSQNTEAFF. The CDR3 nucleotides are TGTGCCAGTAGGTTAGGCCGGAGCCAGAACACTGAAGCTTTCTTT. Combining the CDR3 with reference TRBV19 and TRBJ1-1 gives the whole variable domain DGGITQSPKYLFRKEGQNVTLSCEQNLNHDAMYWYRQDPGQGLRLIYYSQIVNDFQKGDIAEGYSVSREKKESFPLTVTSAQKNPTAFYLCASRLGRSQNTEAFFGQGTRLTVV.

On this clone: At one boundary the junction diverges from the germline segment, which might be a read error. This sequence joins TRBV30 and TRBJ1-6; D unclear. The CDR3 covers 13 residues. CDR1 is GTSNPN and CDR2 is SVGIG in the germline V gene (reference sequence). DNA of the CDR3: TGTGCCTGGAGCGCGTCCTTTAATTCACCCCTCCACTTT. Its translation: CAWSASFNSPLHF. The whole variable domain, filled in from reference TRBV30 and TRBJ1-6, reads SQTIHQWPATLVQPVGSPLSLECTVEGTSNPNLYWYRQAAGRGLQLLFYSVGIGQISSEVPQNLSASRPQDRQFILSSKKLLLSDSGFYLCAWSASFNSPLHFGNGTRLTVT.

This clone came up a few times. The DNA of the CDR3 is TGTGCCAGCAGCCCCGAAGAGACAGCGATCTATGGCTACACCTTC. This translates into CASSPEETAIYGYTF. The V gene is TRBV7-9, the J gene TRBJ1-2, with a tentative D call TRBD1 (5 bases). CDR1 is SEHNR and CDR2 is FQNEAQ in the germline V gene (reference sequence). The CDR3 runs to 15 residues. V was shortened by 5 bases and J by 4 bases, with 17 bases between the two germline ends.

This clone was counted a single time. This rearrangement joins TRBV9 to TRBJ1-1, with D possibly being TRBD1 (5 bases). The CDR3 spans 14 residues. Per the germline V gene, CDR1 is SGDLS and CDR2 is YYNGEE. The V end lost 0 bases, the J end lost 4 bases, and 10 bases lay between the germline ends. Here the CDR3 DNA reads TGTGCCAGCAGCGTAGGAGGGGAGGGCACTGAAGCTTTCTTT. Translating it yields CASSVGGEGTEAFF.

This clone was observed a handful of times. V is TRBV18 and J is TRBJ2-3; 8 bases are a match to TRBD2. J was trimmed by 1 base and V by 5 bases; bases with no gene match: 5. The CDR3 loop spans 15 amino acids. CDR1 and CDR2 from the germline V gene are KGHSH and LQKENI. CDR3: CASSSGSGGTDTQYF. The CDR3 DNA reads TGTGCCAGCTCATCCGGTAGCGGGGGCACAGATACGCAGTATTTT. The entire variable domain, with the rest obtained from reference TRBV18 and TRBJ2-3, is as follows: NAGVMQNPRHLVRRRGQEARLRCSPMKGHSHVYWYRQLPEEGLKFMVYLQKENIIDESGMPKERFSAEFPKEGPSILRIQQVVRGDSAAYFCASSSGSGGTDTQYFGPGTRLTVL.

Concerning this clone itself: The same CDR3 also results from other DNA sequences found in this sample. The rearrangement links TRBV11-3 to TRBJ1-4; 8 nucleotides line up with TRBD1. Trimming cost V 5 bases and J 5 bases; bases outside gene matches: 4. This CDR3 contains 14 residues. The germline V gene has CDR1 SGHNT and CDR2 YENEEA. CDR3 nucleotides: TGTGCCAGCAGCCTTGGACAGGGCAATGAAAAACTGTTTTTT. Protein product: CASSLGQGNEKLFF.

The V gene is TRBV6-5, the J gene TRBJ2-2; maybe TRBD1 (5 bases). CDR1 and CDR2 from the germline V gene are MNHEY and SVGAGI. The CDR3 consists of 15 residues. Trimming pared 5 bases from V and 3 bases from J, leaving 13 bases between. Written as DNA, the CDR3 is TGTGCCAGCAGTCGACAGTACGGGTACACCGGGGAGCTGTTTTTT. Translated: CASSRQYGYTGELFF.

The chain is built from TRBV19 and TRBJ2-3; D unclear. The germline V gene has CDR1 LNHDA and CDR2 SQIVND (reference sequence). V dropped 1 base and J dropped 6 bases, with 8 bases sitting between them. This CDR3 has 13 residues. CDR3 protein: CASSIGQLDTQYF. CDR3 in DNA: TGTGCCAGTAGTATAGGACAATTGGATACGCAGTATTTT. The variable domain in full, with the rest retrieved from reference TRBV19 and TRBJ2-3, is DGGITQSPKYLFRKEGQNVTLSCEQNLNHDAMYWYRQDPGQGLRLIYYSQIVNDFQKGDIAEGYSVSREKKESFPLTVTSAQKNPTAFYLCASSIGQLDTQYFGPGTRLTVL.

In its sample, this clone was seen a few times. The rearrangement joins TRBV10-3 to TRBJ1-6; 7 bases fit TRBD1. With V trimmed by 4 bases and J by 7 bases, 7 bases remained unmatched. This CDR3 spans 15 amino acids. CDR1 is ENHRY, CDR2 SYGVKD, per germline. As DNA, the CDR3 is TGTGCCATCAGTGTTGAGGGGGCAGGGAATTCACCCCTCCACTTT. Residues: CAISVEGAGNSPLHF.